Given below is one T cell receptor (beta chain) in context. This CDR3 comprises 15 residues. With 3 bases removed from V and 4 bases from J, the gap between germline ends came to 15 bases. Germline V gene data show CDR1 as MGHRA and CDR2 as YSYEKL. This sample stems from a study of T cell repertoires in cytomegalovirus infection. TCRdb reanalysed the reads using MiXCR and keeps one entry per CDR3 protein. The sample carries around 740,000 distinct CDR3 sequences, approximately 40% recorded once. The sample taken for sequencing was PBMCs. The chain links TRBV4-1 to TRBJ1-1; D might be TRBD1 (5 bases). This sequence was found in a human donor in good health (CMV status not recorded). Some clones in this sample may be carry-over from other donors' samples. As DNA, the CDR3 is TGCGCCAGCAGCCACAGCCAGGGTATTCGCACTGAAGCTTTCTTT. Amino acid sequence: CASSHSQGIRTEAFF.